This TCR beta chain was captured by sequencing in a study of blood T cell repertoires in COVID-19. As for the study in general: Sample material is recorded as cDNA or gDNA derived from T cells, B-cell-depleted T cells, or PBMCs.

The protocol was immunoSEQ multiplex PCR, while the TCRdb copy is restricted to in-frame clones and leaves out a portion. This table holds under 95,000 clones, around three quarters found once. This CDR3 comprises 15 residues. V lost 7 bases and J lost 1; bases outside the gene matches: 7. The germline V gene has CDR1 MDHEN and CDR2 SYDVKM. The material sequenced was peripheral blood. This TCR was sampled from a man aged 60 to 75 with active or convalescent COVID-19. The chain is built from TRBV28 and TRBJ2-5, with 9 bases that match TRBD2. CDR3 in amino acids: CASIGASGIQETQYF. CDR3 nucleotide sequence: TGTGCCAGCATTGGGGCTAGCGGGATCCAAGAGACCCAGTACTTC.